This T cell receptor beta chain is drawn from a study of blood T cell repertoires in COVID-19. Across the study: The study drew acute and convalescent COVID-19 samples from the United States, Italy and Spain. PBMCs, B-cell-depleted T cells, or T cells provided the cDNA or gDNA that made up the material.

Trimming cost V 1 base and J 0 bases, with 10 bases left between them. The CDR3 totals 16 residues. Germline V gene sequence: CDR1 MNHNS, CDR2 SASEGT. In the source study's methods: Reference gene primer amplification gave nucleated cell count estimates. Here immunoSEQ multiplex PCR was the method, and the copy in TCRdb shows in-frame clones only, minus some. V and J calls and clone size are copied from that table; D and trimming were computed from the DNA. Among about 87,000 clones listed, roughly 80% were seen once. The receptor was derived from a woman in her forties or fifties with acute or convalescent COVID-19. The rearrangement links TRBV6-1 to TRBJ1-3; D is ambiguous. The sample taken for sequencing was peripheral blood. CDR3 region: CASSEDPGFSGNTIYF. The CDR3 coding sequence is TGTGCCAGCAGTGAAGACCCGGGATTCTCTGGAAACACCATATATTTT.